This TCR beta chain emerged from a study of early T cells in non-severe SARS-CoV-2 infection. The wider study: Sequencing was performed on bulk RNA from unsorted whole blood, leaving chains unpaired.

TCRdb passed the 5' RACE reads through MiXCR, listing each CDR3 protein once. This table holds about 39,000 distinct CDR3 sequences, 5.5% found once. This clonotype has ten or more counts. No antigen is known for it. Whole-study findings and limits: Missing private and CD4 specificities, VDJdb matching favored anti-spike CD8 responses.

Sequenced material: whole blood, taken at baseline. This clonotype was sampled from an adult who was a healthcare worker with PCR-confirmed SARS-CoV-2 infection or an uninfected control (not recorded which).

This CDR3 is CASSPANFGELFF. CDR3 coding DNA: TGTGCCAGCAGCCCAGCAAACTTCGGGGAGCTGTTTTTT. J is TRBJ2-2 and V is TRBV5-6; D is unresolved. V was trimmed by 4 bases and J by 7 bases, leaving 11 bases between them. Germline loops: CDR1 SGHDT, CDR2 YYEEEE. The CDR3 contains 13 residues.